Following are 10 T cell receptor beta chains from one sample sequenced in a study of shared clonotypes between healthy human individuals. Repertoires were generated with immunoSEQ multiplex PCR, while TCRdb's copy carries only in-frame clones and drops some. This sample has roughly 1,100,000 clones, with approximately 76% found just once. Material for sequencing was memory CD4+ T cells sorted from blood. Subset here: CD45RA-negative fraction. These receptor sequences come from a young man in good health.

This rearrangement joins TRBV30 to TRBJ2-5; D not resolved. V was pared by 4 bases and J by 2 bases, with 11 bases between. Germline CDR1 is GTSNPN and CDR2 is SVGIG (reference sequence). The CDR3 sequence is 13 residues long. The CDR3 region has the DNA TGTGCCTGGACGATCCGGCGACAAGAGACCCAGTACTTC. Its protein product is CAWTIRRQETQYF.

The CDR3 DNA reads as TGTGCCTGGAGTCCCCGGACTAGCGGGAGTCGGGCCGGGGAGCTGTTTTTT. This codes for CAWSPRTSGSRAGELFF. The V and J genes are TRBV30 and TRBJ2-2; 13 bases are shared with TRBD2. Germline CDR1 reads GTSNPN; CDR2 reads SVGIG (reference sequence). V was clipped by 2 bases and J by 6 bases; unmatched bases: 9. The CDR3 totals 17 residues.

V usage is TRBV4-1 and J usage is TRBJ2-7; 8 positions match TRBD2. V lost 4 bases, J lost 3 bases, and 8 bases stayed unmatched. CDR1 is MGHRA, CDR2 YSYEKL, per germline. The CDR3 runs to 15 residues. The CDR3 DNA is TGCGCCAGCAGCCCATCTCTGAGCGGGAGCTACGAGCAGTACTTC. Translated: CASSPSLSGSYEQYF.

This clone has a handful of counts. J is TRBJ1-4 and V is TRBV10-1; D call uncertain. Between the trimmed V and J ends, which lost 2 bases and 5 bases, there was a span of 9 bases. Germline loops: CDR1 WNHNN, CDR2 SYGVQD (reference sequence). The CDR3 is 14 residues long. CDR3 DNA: TGCGCCAGCAGTGAGGGGCCGCAAAATGAAAAACTGTTTTTT. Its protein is CASSEGPQNEKLFF.

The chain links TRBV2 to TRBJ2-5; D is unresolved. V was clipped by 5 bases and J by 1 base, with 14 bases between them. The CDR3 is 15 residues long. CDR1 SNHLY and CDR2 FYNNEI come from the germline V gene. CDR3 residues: CASSPSPLLQETQYF. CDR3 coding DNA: TGTGCCAGCAGTCCCTCACCCTTGCTCCAAGAGACCCAGTACTTC.

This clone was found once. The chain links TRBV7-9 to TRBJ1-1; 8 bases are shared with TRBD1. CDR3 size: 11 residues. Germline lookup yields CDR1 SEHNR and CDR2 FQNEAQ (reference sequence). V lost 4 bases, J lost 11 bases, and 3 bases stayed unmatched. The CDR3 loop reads CASSSGGYAFF. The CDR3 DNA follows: TGTGCCAGCAGCTCAGGGGGCTATGCTTTCTTT.

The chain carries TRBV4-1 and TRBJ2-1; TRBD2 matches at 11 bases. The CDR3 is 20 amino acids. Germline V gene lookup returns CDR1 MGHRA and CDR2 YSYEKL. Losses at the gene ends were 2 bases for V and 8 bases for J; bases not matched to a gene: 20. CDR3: CASSQSGSLAGGSRGDEQFF. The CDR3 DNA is TGCGCCAGCAGCCAATCGGGCAGTCTAGCGGGAGGATCCCGGGGGGATGAGCAGTTCTTC.

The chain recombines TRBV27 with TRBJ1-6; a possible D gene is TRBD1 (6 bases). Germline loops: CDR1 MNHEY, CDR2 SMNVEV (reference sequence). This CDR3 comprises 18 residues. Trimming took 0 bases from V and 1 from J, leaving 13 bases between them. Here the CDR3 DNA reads TGTGCCAGCAGTTTATCCGGACAGTCCCTTTCCTATAATTCACCCCTCCACTTT. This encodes CASSLSGQSLSYNSPLHF.

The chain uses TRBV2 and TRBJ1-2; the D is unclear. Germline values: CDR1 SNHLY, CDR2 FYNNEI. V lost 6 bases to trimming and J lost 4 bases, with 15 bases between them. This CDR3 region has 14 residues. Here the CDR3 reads CASSAKTAGYGYTF. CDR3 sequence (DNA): TGTGCCAGCAGCGCCAAGACCGCGGGCTATGGCTACACCTTC. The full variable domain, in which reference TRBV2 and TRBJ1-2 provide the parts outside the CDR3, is EPEVTQTPSHQVTQMGQEVILRCVPISNHLYFYWYRQILGQKVEFLVSFYNNEISEKSEIFDDQFSVERPDGSNFTLKIRSTKLEDSAMYFCASSAKTAGYGYTFGSGTRLTVV.

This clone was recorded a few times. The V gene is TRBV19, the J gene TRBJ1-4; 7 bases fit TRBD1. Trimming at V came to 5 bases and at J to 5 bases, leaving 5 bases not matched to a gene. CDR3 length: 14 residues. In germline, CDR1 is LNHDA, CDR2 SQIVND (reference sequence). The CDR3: CASSPGQKNEKLFF. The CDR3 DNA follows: TGTGCCAGTAGTCCGGGACAGAAAAATGAAAAACTGTTTTTT. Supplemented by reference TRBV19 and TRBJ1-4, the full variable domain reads DGGITQSPKYLFRKEGQNVTLSCEQNLNHDAMYWYRQDPGQGLRLIYYSQIVNDFQKGDIAEGYSVSREKKESFPLTVTSAQKNPTAFYLCASSPGQKNEKLFFGSGTQLSVL.